Presented here are 7 T cell receptor beta chains from one specimen sequenced in a study of human T cells and chemical hapten exposure. TCRdb fed the RACE reads into MiXCR, producing one record per CDR3 protein. The sample includes 300,000 to 350,000 distinct CDR3 sequences, around 7% of them seen just once. This sample's time point: patch test 1, 2 weeks after DPC sensitization. Treatment of the sample: therapeutic diphenylcyclopropenone sensitization with weekly scalp DPC. This material consisted of whole blood, taken in connection with sensitization to the hapten diphenylcyclopropenone (DPC). The receptors were gathered from a woman under 30 with alopecia areata. Some clones in this sample may be carry-over from other donors' samples.

This CDR3 reads CASSSEPGTGALYGYTF. The CDR3 DNA follows: TGTGCCAGCAGCTCAGAACCCGGGACAGGGGCACTCTATGGCTACACCTTC. The rearrangement joins TRBV7-2 to TRBJ1-2, with 10 bases that match TRBD1. This CDR3 contains 17 residues. Germline values: CDR1 SGHTA, CDR2 FQGNSA. V lost 4 bases and J lost 4; bases outside the gene matches: 12.

The rearrangement joins TRBV2 to TRBJ2-2; D unresolved. CDR3 length: 14 amino acids. Germline-derived CDR1 and CDR2 are SNHLY and FYNNEI. Trimming took 7 bases from V and 9 from J, leaving 18 bases between them. The CDR3 region has the DNA TGTGCCAGCAAACCAGGCCAGGCACCCCGGGAGCTGTTTTTT. This gives the protein CASKPGQAPRELFF.

The rearrangement uses TRBV12-3 or TRBV12-4 and TRBJ1-2, with unresolved D. The CDR3 is 14 amino acids. The ends were cut back, 3 bases at V and 4 bases at J, with 12 bases in the middle. The CDR3 nucleotides read TGTGCCAGCAGTTTCGCACGACAAGCCTATGGCTACACCTTC. Translation: CASSFARQAYGYTF.

This clonotype was detected ten times or more. The chain couples TRBV5-1 to TRBJ2-3; D may be TRBD1 (6 bases). V shed 2 bases and J shed 0 bases, with 10 bases lying between them. Germline lookup yields CDR1 SGHRS and CDR2 YFSETQ. The CDR3 has 15 residues. The DNA for the CDR3 is TGCGCCAGCAGCTTCTACAGGGATAGCACAGATACGCAGTATTTT. Residues: CASSFYRDSTDTQYF. Full variable domain (rest looked up from reference TRBV5-1 and TRBJ2-3): KAGVTQTPRYLIKTRGQQVTLSCSPISGHRSVSWYQQTPGQGLQFLFEYFSETQRNKGNFPGRFSGRQFSNSRSEMNVSTLELGDSALYLCASSFYRDSTDTQYFGPGTRLTVL.

This clonotype appeared many times. The chain recombines TRBV7-2 with TRBJ2-2, with 13 bases identical to TRBD2. This CDR3 has 15 amino acids. The germline CDR1 and CDR2 sequences are SGHTA and FQGNSA. The V and J ends lost 7 bases and 5 bases, in that order; junction bases with no gene match: 4. CDR3 in amino acids: CASTGGLAGTGELFF. For the CDR3, the DNA is TGTGCCAGCACGGGGGGACTAGCGGGGACCGGGGAGCTGTTTTTT. Full variable domain (missing parts from reference TRBV7-2 and TRBJ2-2): GAGVSQSPSNKVTEKGKDVELRCDPISGHTALYWYRQSLGQGLEFLIYFQGNSAPDKSGLPSDRFSAERTGGSVSTLTIQRTQQEDSAVYLCASTGGLAGTGELFFGEGSRLTVL.

Ten or more counts support this clonotype. The chain couples TRBV15 to TRBJ2-3; 10 positions agree with TRBD2. Germline loops: CDR1 LNHNV, CDR2 YYDKDF (reference sequence). The V segment lost 1 base and the J segment 1 base; nucleotides outside the gene matches: 2. The CDR3 sequence is 16 residues long. The DNA of the CDR3 is TGTGCCACCAGCAGAGGCCTAGCGGGGGGCACAGATACGCAGTATTTT. It encodes CATSRGLAGGTDTQYF.

J is TRBJ1-6 and V is TRBV5-1; 7 bases agree with TRBD1. The CDR3 consists of 16 residues. Germline CDR1 SGHRS, CDR2 YFSETQ. The trim removed 4 bases at V and 9 bases at J, leaving 13 bases unmatched. The CDR3 nucleotides are TGCGCCAGCAGCCTGGGAACAGGGGCAAGAAGTTCACCCCTCCACTTT. Its translation is CASSLGTGARSSPLHF.